What follows is one T cell receptor (beta chain) and its context. This entry is derived from a study of blood T cell repertoires in COVID-19. Looking at the study overall: Both acute and convalescent COVID-19 samples were obtained from the United States, Italy and Spain. PBMCs, B-cell-depleted T cells, or T cells were the source of the cDNA or gDNA that made up the material.

Germline CDR1 reads MGHRA; CDR2 reads YSYEKL. The CDR3 runs 15 residues. The germline V and J ends were trimmed by 4 bases and 4 bases, with 14 bases remaining between them. Authors' methods: The assay estimated nucleated cells by amplifying reference gene primers. Profiled with immunoSEQ multiplex PCR; TCRdb holds only in-frame clones, not every one. V and J calls and clone size are copied from that table; D and trimming were computed from the DNA. The table shows some 120,000 clones, with 88% occurring only once. The source is a human donor in a cohort sampled during active COVID-19. The genes are TRBV4-1 and TRBJ2-1; tentatively, D is TRBD1 (5 bases). The sequencing sample was made of peripheral blood. Here the CDR3 reads CASSLSQGVYNEQFF. The CDR3 region has the DNA TGCGCCAGCAGCCTTTCCCAGGGTGTGTACAATGAGCAGTTCTTC.